This TCR beta chain was observed in a study of control samples from healthy donors and cancer patients. Produced via immunoSEQ multiplex PCR; TCRdb's table is partial and in-frame only. The sample yields under 110,000 clones, around 89% seen once. In germline, CDR1 is SGHTA, CDR2 FQGNSA. The CDR3 extends over 14 amino acids. V lost 3 bases and J lost 4; bases outside the gene matches: 2. The chain couples TRBV7-2 to TRBJ2-7; 11 bases line up with TRBD2. This receptor was identified in a man between 25 and 39 years old in good health. Sequenced sample: blood. The CDR3 DNA reads as TGTGCCAGCAGCTTGACTAGCGGGACATACGAGCAGTACTTC. Translating gives CASSLTSGTYEQYF.